These 11 T cell receptor beta chains were all obtained from the same sample, sequenced in a study of CD8 T cells in ankylosing spondylitis. MiXCR was run by TCRdb on the 5' RACE reads, yielding one entry per CDR3 protein. The table shows around 130,000 distinct CDR3 sequences, with roughly 8.8% occurring only once. Sequencing was carried out using blood, either unsorted or a sorted T cell fraction (not recorded which). The origin of the receptors is a male donor with ankylosing spondylitis or in good health (not recorded which).

In this sample, this clonotype turned up many times. This sequence joins TRBV20-1 and TRBJ2-3; 7 nucleotides match TRBD1. The CDR3 has 16 residues. The germline V gene has CDR1 DFQATT and CDR2 SNEGSKA (reference sequence). The J segment lost 0 bases and the V segment lost 3 bases, leaving 9 bases of the junction unmatched. As DNA, the CDR3 is TGCAGTGCTAGGAAGGATGCCAGGGGGAGCACAGATACGCAGTATTTT. The encoded protein is CSARKDARGSTDTQYF.

This chain connects TRBV7-3 to TRBJ2-1; 10 bases align to TRBD1. Losses at the gene ends were 2 bases for V and 9 bases for J; bases not matched to a gene: 4. The CDR3 length is 14 residues. CDR1 SGHTA and CDR2 FQGTGA come from the germline V gene. CDR3 residues: CASSLRQGAGEQFF. The DNA for the CDR3 is TGTGCCAGCAGCTTACGACAGGGGGCGGGTGAGCAGTTCTTC.

This clonotype was seen ten or more times. The chain joins TRBV2 to TRBJ1-1; 7 nucleotides align to TRBD1. Trimming took 8 bases from V and 12 from J; bases not matched to a gene: 12. This CDR3 spans 12 amino acids. Germline-derived CDR1 and CDR2 are SNHLY and FYNNEI. The CDR3 protein is CASLGQSSLPFF. The CDR3 DNA is TGTGCCAGCCTGGGACAGTCTTCTCTTCCTTTCTTT.

This clonotype was seen repeatedly, ten times or more. V gene TRBV27 combines with J gene TRBJ2-7; possibly TRBD1 for D (7 bases). Per the germline V gene, CDR1 is MNHEY and CDR2 is SMNVEV (reference sequence). V was pared by 4 bases and J by 1 base, with 14 bases between. CDR3 length: 15 residues. The CDR3 DNA is TGTGCCAGCAGTTGGAGGCAGGGGGGATCCTACGAGCAGTACTTC. Residues: CASSWRQGGSYEQYF.

The chain has TRBV20-1 and TRBJ1-5; TRBD1 is a possible D gene (5 bases). V was cut by 6 bases and J by 7 bases, with 10 bases left in between. Germline assignment: CDR1 DFQATT and CDR2 SNEGSKA (reference sequence). The CDR3 is made up of 11 amino acids. The CDR3 region has the DNA TGCAGTGCAGGGGCGGGCCAGCCCCAGCATTTT. This sequence encodes CSAGAGQPQHF.

This clonotype showed up just a few times. The rearrangement uses TRBV3-1 and TRBJ1-1; D uncertain. With 4 bases removed from V and 2 bases from J, the gap between germline ends came to 11 bases. From germline, CDR1 is LGHDT and CDR2 YNNKEL (reference sequence). This CDR3 has 14 residues. The CDR3 coding sequence is TGTGCCAGCAGCCTCAGGATTTTTAACACTGAAGCTTTCTTT. Protein sequence: CASSLRIFNTEAFF.

This clonotype was seen a handful of times. This chain connects TRBV25-1 to TRBJ1-3; D call uncertain. V lost 3 bases, J lost 4 bases, and 7 bases lay in between. Germline CDR1 reads MGHDK; CDR2 reads SYGVNS. This CDR3 has 13 amino acids. The CDR3 DNA is TGTGCCAGCAGTGACAGCTCAGGAAACACCATATATTTT. Translating gives CASSDSSGNTIYF.

This clonotype was counted many times. The V call is TRBV29-1, the J call TRBJ2-7; D is perhaps TRBD2 (6 bases). Germline V lookup: CDR1 SQVTM, CDR2 ANQGSEA. The CDR3 loop spans 15 amino acids. Between the trimmed V and J ends, which lost 6 bases and 4 bases, there was a span of 22 bases. CDR3 sequence reads: CSVSEGTWRSYEQYF. The CDR3 bases are TGCAGCGTCTCGGAGGGGACCTGGAGGAGTTACGAGCAGTACTTC.

The rearrangement links TRBV12-5 to TRBJ2-1; TRBD2 aligns across 7 bases. There are 15 residues in the CDR3. Unmatched junction bases numbered 10, after V lost 7 bases and J lost 4 bases. CDR1 and CDR2 (germline): LGHNT, FRNRAP. DNA for the CDR3: TGTGCTAGTGCCGCTCCGGGACTACAATACAATGAGCAGTTCTTC. This codes for CASAAPGLQYNEQFF.

There are many counts of this clonotype. The chain couples TRBV6-1 to TRBJ2-7; a weak D match, TRBD1 (5 bases). The CDR3 is 12 amino acids. V lost 7 bases, J lost 6 bases, and 13 bases lay in between. The germline V gene has CDR1 MNHNS and CDR2 SASEGT. CDR3 nucleotide sequence: TGTGCCAGCAACTCTCCAGGGTCCGAGCAGTACTTC. Translated, it gives CASNSPGSEQYF.

V is TRBV6-4 and J is TRBJ2-2, with 13 bases aligning to TRBD2. V was pared by 0 bases and J by 4 bases, with 2 bases of the junction left unmatched. Germline CDR1 MRHNA, CDR2 SNTAGT. This CDR3 contains 17 residues. The CDR3 DNA is TGTGCCAGCAGTGACTCGGGACTAGCGGGAATCACCGGGGAGCTGTTTTTT. Amino acids: CASSDSGLAGITGELFF.